Listed below are T cell receptor beta chains from one sample, sequenced in a study of breast tumors, draining lymph nodes, adjacent tissues. TCRdb re-analysed the multiplex PCR reads in MiXCR, keeping a single row per CDR3 protein. The repertoire holds approximately 89,000 distinct CDR3 sequences, with more than 25% as singletons. The sample comprised axillary lymph node tissue. Receptors originate from a female donor with breast cancer. Some clones in this sample may be carry-over from other donors' samples. CDR3s include the opening cysteine and the closing phenylalanine or tryptophan. Fields, in order: V gene, CDR3 protein.

TRBV12-3/TRBV12-4 CASSHGGSGNTIYF
TRBV4-1 CASSYSDRDSYEQYF
TRBV12-3/TRBV12-4 CASSLALGTEAFF
TRBV25-1 CASSLAGDINEQFF
TRBV10-3 CAISDVDEQFF
TRBV4-2 CASSQDTGGNSSLHF
TRBV9 CASSVGDSHLMNTEAFF
TRBV9 CASSDSTRTPYYGYTF
TRBV28 CASSLYGKGTQYF
TRBV6-1 CATRPGSNTGELFF
TRBV5-6 CASSYAGTTICF
TRBV18 CASPPGSYSPLHF
TRBV20-1 CSMRLAGVNEQFF
TRBV20-1 CSAYEAGGNEKLFF
TRBV5-1 CASSLDGRGDTEAFF
TRBV30 CAWSAPREWADTQYF
TRBV5-1 CASSLEGWEPQHF
TRBV11-2 CASSRGVRVGGNTIYF